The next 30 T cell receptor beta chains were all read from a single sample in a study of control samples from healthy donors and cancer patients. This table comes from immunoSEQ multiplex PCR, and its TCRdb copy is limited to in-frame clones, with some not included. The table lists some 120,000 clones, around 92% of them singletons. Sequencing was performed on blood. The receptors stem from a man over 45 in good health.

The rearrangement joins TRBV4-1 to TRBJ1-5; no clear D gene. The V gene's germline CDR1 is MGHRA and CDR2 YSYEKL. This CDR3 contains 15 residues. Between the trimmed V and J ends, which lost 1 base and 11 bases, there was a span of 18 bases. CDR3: CASSQVVGAASAQHF. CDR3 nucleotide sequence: TGCGCCAGCAGCCAAGTAGTTGGCGCGGCATCAGCCCAGCATTTT.

The CDR3 DNA sequence: TGTGCCAGCAGTGAATATATTCTGGGGGACAGGGGATGGACTGAAGCTTTCTTT. It specifies CASSEYILGDRGWTEAFF. The J gene is TRBJ1-1, the V gene TRBV25-1; TRBD1 aligns across 10 bases. CDR1 and CDR2 (germline): MGHDK, SYGVNS. The CDR3 length is 18 residues. J lost 5 bases, V lost 0 bases, and 12 bases had no gene match.

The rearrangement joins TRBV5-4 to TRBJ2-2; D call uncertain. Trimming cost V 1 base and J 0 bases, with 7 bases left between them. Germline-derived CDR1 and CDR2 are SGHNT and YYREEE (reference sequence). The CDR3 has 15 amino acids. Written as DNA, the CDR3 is TGTGCCAGCAGCTTGTTTCTAGCGAACACCGGGGAGCTGTTTTTT. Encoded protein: CASSLFLANTGELFF. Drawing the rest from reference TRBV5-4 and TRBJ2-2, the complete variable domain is ETGVTQSPTHLIKTRGQQVTLRCSSQSGHNTVSWYQQALGQGPQFIFQYYREEENGRGNFPPRFSGLQFPNYSSELNVNALELDDSALYLCASSLFLANTGELFFGEGSRLTVL.

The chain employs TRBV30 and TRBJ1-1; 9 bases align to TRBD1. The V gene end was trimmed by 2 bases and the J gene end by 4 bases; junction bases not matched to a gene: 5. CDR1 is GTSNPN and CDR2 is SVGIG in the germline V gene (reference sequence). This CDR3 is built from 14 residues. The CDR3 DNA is TGTGCCTGGAGTACGACAGGGGGTGGCACTGAAGCTTTCTTT. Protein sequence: CAWSTTGGGTEAFF.

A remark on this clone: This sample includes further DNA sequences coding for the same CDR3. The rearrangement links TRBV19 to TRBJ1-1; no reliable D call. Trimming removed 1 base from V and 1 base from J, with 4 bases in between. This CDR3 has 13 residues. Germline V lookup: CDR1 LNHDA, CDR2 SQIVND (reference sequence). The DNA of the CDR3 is TGTGCCAGTAGTATAGGTACGAACACTGAAGCTTTCTTT. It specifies CASSIGTNTEAFF. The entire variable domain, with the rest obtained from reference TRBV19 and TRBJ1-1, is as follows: DGGITQSPKYLFRKEGQNVTLSCEQNLNHDAMYWYRQDPGQGLRLIYYSQIVNDFQKGDIAEGYSVSREKKESFPLTVTSAQKNPTAFYLCASSIGTNTEAFFGQGTRLTVV.

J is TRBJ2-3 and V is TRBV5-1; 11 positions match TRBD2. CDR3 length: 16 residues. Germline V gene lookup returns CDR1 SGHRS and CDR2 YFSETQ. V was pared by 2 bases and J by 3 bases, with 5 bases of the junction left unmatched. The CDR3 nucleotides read TGCGCCAGCAGCTTAACTAGCGGGGGCCCTACAGATACGCAGTATTTT. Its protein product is CASSLTSGGPTDTQYF.

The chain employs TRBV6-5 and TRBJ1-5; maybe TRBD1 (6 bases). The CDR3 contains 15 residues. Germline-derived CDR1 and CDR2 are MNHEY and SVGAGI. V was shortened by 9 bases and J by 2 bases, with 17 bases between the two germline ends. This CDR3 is CASRLRGPGNQPQHF. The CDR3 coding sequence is TGTGCCAGTAGATTACGGGGGCCCGGCAATCAGCCCCAGCATTTT.

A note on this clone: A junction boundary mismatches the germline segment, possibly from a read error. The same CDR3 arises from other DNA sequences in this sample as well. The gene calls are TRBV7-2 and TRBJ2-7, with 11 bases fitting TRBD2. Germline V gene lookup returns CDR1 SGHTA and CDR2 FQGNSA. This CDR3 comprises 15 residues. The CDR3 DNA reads TGTGCCAGCAGCCTAGCGGGGGGTTCCTCCTACGAGCAGTACTTC. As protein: CASSLAGGSSYEQYF.

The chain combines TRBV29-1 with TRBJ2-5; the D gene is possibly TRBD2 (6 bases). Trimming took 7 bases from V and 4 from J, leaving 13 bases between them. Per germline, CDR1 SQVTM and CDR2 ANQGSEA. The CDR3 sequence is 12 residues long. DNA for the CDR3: TGCAGCGGTGGGACTGCCCGAGAGACCCAGTACTTC. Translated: CSGGTARETQYF.

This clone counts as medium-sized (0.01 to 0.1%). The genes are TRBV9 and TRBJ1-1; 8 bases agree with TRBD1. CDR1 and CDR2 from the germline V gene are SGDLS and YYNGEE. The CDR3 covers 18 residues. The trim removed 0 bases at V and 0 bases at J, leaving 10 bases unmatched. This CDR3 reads CASSVGGGQGLMNTEAFF. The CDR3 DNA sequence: TGTGCCAGCAGCGTAGGAGGTGGACAGGGCCTCATGAACACTGAAGCTTTCTTT.

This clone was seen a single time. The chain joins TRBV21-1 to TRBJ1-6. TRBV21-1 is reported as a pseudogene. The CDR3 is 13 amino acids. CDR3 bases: TGTGCCAGCAGCAAAGCAAGATATTCACCCCTCCACTTT. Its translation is CASSKARYSPLHF.

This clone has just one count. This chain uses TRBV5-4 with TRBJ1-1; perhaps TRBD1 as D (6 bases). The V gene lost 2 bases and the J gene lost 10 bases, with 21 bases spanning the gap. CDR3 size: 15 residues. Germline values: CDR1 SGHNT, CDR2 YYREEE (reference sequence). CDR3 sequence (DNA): TGTGCCAGCAGCTTAGGAGCAGGGGAGGCGTTCAGAGCTTTCTTT. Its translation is CASSLGAGEAFRAFF.

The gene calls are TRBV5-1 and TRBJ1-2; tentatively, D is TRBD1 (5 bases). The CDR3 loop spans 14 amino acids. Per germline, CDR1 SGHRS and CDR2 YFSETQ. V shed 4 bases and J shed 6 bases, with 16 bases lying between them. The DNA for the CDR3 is TGCGCCAGCAGCACTCAGTGGGGGAACGATGGCTACACCTTC. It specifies CASSTQWGNDGYTF. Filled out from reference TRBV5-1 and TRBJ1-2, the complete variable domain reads KAGVTQTPRYLIKTRGQQVTLSCSPISGHRSVSWYQQTPGQGLQFLFEYFSETQRNKGNFPGRFSGRQFSNSRSEMNVSTLELGDSALYLCASSTQWGNDGYTFGSGTRLTVV.

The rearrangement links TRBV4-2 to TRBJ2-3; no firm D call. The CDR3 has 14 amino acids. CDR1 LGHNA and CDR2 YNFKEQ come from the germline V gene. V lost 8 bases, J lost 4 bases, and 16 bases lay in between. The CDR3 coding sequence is TGTGCCAGCCCTCCTTTGGCAATGGCAGATACGCAGTATTTT. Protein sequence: CASPPLAMADTQYF.

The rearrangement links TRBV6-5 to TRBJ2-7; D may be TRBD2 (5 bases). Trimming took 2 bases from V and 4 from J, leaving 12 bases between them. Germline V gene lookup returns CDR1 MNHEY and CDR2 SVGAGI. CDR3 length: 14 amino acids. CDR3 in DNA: TGTGCCAGCAGTTACGCGAGGGCCAATTACGAGCAGTACTTC. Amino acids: CASSYARANYEQYF.

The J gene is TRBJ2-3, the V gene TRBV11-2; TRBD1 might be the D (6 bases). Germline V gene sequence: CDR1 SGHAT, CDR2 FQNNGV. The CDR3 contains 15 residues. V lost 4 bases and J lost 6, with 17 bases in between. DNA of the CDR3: TGTGCCAGCAGCTCAGTGGGACACCTCCCGGATACGCAGTATTTT. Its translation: CASSSVGHLPDTQYF.

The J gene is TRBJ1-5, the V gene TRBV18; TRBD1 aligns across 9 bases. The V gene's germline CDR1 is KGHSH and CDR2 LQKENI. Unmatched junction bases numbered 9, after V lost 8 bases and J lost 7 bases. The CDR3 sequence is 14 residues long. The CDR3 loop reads CASTRTGEGQPQHF. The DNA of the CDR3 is TGTGCCAGCACTCGGACAGGGGAAGGACAGCCCCAGCATTTT.

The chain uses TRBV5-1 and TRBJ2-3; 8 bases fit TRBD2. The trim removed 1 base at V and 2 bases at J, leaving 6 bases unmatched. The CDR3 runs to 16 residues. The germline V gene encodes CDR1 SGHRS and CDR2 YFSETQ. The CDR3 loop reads CASSLTVAGFTDTQYF. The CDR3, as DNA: TGCGCCAGCAGCTTGACGGTAGCGGGGTTCACAGATACGCAGTATTTT.

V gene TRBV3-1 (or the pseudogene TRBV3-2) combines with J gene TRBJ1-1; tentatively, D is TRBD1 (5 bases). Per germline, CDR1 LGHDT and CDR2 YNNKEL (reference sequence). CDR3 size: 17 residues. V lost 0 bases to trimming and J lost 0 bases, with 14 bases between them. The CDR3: CASSQEGGTHLNTEAFF. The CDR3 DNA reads TGTGCCAGCAGCCAAGAAGGAGGGACCCATTTGAACACTGAAGCTTTCTTT.

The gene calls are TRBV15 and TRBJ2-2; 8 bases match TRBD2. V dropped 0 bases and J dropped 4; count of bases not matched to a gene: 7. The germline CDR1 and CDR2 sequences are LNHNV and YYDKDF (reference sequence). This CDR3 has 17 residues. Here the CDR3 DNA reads TGTGCCACCAGCAGAGAATCCGGGACTAGAAGCACCGGGGAGCTGTTTTTT. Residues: CATSRESGTRSTGELFF.

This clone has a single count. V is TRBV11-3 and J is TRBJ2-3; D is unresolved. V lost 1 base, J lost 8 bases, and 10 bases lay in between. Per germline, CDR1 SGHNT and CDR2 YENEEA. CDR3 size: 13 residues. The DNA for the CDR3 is TGTGCCAGCAGCTTAGGGAATTATGGTACGCAGTATTTT. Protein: CASSLGNYGTQYF. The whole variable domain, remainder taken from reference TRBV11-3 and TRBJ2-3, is EAGVVQSPRYKIIEKKQPVAFWCNPISGHNTLYWYLQNLGQGPELLIRYENEEAVDDSQLPKDRFSAERLKGVDSTLKIQPAELGDSAVYLCASSLGNYGTQYFGPGTRLTVL.

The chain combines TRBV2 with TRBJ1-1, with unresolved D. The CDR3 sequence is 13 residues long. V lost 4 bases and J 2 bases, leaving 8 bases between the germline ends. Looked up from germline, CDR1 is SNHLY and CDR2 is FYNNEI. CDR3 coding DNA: TGTGCCAGCAGTGTTCAGGTAAACACTGAAGCTTTCTTT. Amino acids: CASSVQVNTEAFF.

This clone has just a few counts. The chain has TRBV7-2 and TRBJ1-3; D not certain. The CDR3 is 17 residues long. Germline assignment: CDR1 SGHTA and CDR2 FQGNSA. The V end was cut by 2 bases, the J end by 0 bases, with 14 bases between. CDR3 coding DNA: TGTGCCAGCAGCTTATACGGCGATTCGAGCTCTGGAAACACCATATATTTT. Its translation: CASSLYGDSSSGNTIYF. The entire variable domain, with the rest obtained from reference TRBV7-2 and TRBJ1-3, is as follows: GAGVSQSPSNKVTEKGKDVELRCDPISGHTALYWYRQSLGQGLEFLIYFQGNSAPDKSGLPSDRFSAERTGGSVSTLTIQRTQQEDSAVYLCASSLYGDSSSGNTIYFGEGSWLTVV.

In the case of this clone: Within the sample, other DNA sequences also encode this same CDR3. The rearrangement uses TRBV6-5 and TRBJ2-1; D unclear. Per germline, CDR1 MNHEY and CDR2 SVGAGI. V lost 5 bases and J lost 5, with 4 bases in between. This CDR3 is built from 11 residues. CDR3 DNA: TGTGCCAGCAGTCGGGACAATGAGCAGTTCTTC. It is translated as CASSRDNEQFF.

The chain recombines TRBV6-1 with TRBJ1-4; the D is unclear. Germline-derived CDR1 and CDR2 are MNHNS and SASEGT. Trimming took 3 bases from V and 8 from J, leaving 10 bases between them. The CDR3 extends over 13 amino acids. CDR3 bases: TGTGCCAGCAGTGAGCAGTGGTGGGAAAAACTGTTTTTT. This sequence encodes CASSEQWWEKLFF.

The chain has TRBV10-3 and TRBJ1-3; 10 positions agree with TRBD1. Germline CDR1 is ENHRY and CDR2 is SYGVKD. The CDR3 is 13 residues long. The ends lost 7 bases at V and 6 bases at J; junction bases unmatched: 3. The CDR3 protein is CAITGTGENTIYF. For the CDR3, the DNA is TGTGCCATCACCGGGACAGGGGAAAACACCATATATTTT.

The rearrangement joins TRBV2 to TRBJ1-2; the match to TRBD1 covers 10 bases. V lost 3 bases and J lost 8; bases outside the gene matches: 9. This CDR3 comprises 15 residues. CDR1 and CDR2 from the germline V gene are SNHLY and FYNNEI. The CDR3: CASSDSRDRGGGYTF. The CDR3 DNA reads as TGTGCCAGCAGTGATTCCCGGGACAGGGGAGGGGGCTACACCTTC.

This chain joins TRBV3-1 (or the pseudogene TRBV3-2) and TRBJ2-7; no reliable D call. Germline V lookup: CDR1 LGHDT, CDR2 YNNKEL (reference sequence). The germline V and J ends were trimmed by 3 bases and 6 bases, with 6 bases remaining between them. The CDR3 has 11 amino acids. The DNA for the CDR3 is TGTGCCAGCAGCCACGAATCCGAGCAGTACTTC. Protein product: CASSHESEQYF.

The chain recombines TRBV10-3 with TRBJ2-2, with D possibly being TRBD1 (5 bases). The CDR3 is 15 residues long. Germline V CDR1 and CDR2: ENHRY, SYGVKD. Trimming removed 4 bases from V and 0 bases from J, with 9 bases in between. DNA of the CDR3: TGTGCCATCAGTGTCGACAGTCCGAACACCGGGGAGCTGTTTTTT. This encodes CAISVDSPNTGELFF.

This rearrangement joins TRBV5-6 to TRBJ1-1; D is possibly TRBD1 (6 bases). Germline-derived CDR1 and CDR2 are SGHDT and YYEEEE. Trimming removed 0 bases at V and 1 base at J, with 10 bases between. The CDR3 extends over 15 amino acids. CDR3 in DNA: TGTGCCAGCAGCTTGGTTGGGGGGCAGAACACTGAAGCTTTCTTT. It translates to CASSLVGGQNTEAFF.